Below, 3 T cell receptor beta chains from the same sample are listed, as sequenced in a study of T-cell memory formation after mild COVID-19. TCRdb used MiXCR to reprocess the 5' RACE reads, holding one entry per CDR3 protein. The sample lists 350,000 to 400,000 distinct CDR3 sequences, approximately 15% occurring once. Specimen: PBMCs or a T cell subset sorted from them (not recorded which). The receptors come from a man aged 18 to 30 who had mild COVID-19 (a few samples of this study predate the infection). Cell type and time point are not known.

This clonotype was recorded a few times. V and J are TRBV27 and TRBJ1-6; D remains unclear. This CDR3 is built from 14 residues. V gave up 7 bases and J gave up 1 base, with 8 bases separating them. The V gene's germline CDR1 is MNHEY and CDR2 SMNVEV (reference sequence). The CDR3: CASTRTSYNSPLHF. Written as DNA, the CDR3 is TGTGCCAGCACGAGGACGTCCTATAATTCACCCCTCCACTTT.

This clonotype was recorded many times. The gene calls are TRBV6-5 and TRBJ1-1, with D hard to call. Germline V gene lookup returns CDR1 MNHEY and CDR2 SVGAGI. The germline V and J ends were trimmed by 9 bases and 0 bases, with 5 bases remaining between them. The length of the CDR3 is 11 residues. DNA for the CDR3: TGTGCCAGTCGGATGAACACTGAAGCTTTCTTT. Translation gives CASRMNTEAFF.

J is TRBJ2-7 and V is TRBV12-3 or TRBV12-4; D is possibly TRBD1 (6 bases). V dropped 3 bases and J dropped 7 bases, with 10 bases sitting between them. The CDR3 totals 12 residues. DNA for the CDR3: TGTGCCAGCAGTTTCCTAAGGGGGGAGCAGTACGTC. Its protein is CASSFLRGEQYV.